This T cell receptor beta chain is drawn from a study of neurological immune-mediated disorders. Study information: The roughly 35 multiple sclerosis patients comprised roughly 31 that were relapsing-remitting and 3 that were secondary progressive.

Study-wide results and limits: The greatest TCR clonal expansion appeared in HTLV-1-associated myelopathy and the smallest, falling below healthy controls, in multiple sclerosis.

This clonotype was seen many times. Its antigen is unknown. The CDR3 length is 14 residues. The V and J ends lost 4 bases and 2 bases respectively, with 10 bases between them. Germline CDR1 KGHDR, CDR2 SFDVKD. A 10-nucleotide random UMI tagged transcripts in template-switch 5'RACE cDNA synthesis. A single run covered 15-18 subjects with over 170 million TCR-beta sequences. TCRdb reprocessed the 5' RACE reads via MiXCR and lists one record per CDR3 protein. Of roughly 60,000 distinct CDR3 sequences in the sample, roughly 3.3% are singletons; the top ten hold under 4%. The sequence came from a woman between 25 and 40 years old with multiple sclerosis. The chain employs TRBV24-1 and TRBJ1-2; D is perhaps TRBD1 (6 bases). Input material: PBMCs. CDR3: CATSDPDRNYGYTF. CDR3 nucleotides: TGTGCCACCAGTGACCCTGACAGGAACTATGGCTACACCTTC.